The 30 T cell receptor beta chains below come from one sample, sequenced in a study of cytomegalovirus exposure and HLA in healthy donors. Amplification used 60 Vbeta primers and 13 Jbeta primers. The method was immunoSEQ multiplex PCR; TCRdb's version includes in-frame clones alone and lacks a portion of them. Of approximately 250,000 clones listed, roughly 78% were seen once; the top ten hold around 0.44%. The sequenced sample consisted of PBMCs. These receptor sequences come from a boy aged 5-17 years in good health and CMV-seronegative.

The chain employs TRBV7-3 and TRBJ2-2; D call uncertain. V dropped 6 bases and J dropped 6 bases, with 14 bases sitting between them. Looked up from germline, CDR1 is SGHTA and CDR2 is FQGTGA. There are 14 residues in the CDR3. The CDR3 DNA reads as TGTGCCAGCAGTCTAGTGGGTCCAGCCGGGGAGCTGTTTTTT. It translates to CASSLVGPAGELFF.

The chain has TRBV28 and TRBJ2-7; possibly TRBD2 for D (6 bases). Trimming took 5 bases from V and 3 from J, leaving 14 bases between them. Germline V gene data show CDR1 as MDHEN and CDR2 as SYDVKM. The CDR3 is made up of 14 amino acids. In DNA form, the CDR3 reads TGTGCCAGCAGTCTCGTCGAGGGAGGCTACGAGCAGTACTTC. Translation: CASSLVEGGYEQYF.

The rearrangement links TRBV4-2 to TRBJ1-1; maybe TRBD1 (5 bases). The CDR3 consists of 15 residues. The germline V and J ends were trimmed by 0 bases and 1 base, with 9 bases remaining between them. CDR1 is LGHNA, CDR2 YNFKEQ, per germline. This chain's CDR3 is CASSQEPGENTEAFF. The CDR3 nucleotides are TGTGCCAGCAGCCAAGAACCGGGGGAGAACACTGAAGCTTTCTTT.

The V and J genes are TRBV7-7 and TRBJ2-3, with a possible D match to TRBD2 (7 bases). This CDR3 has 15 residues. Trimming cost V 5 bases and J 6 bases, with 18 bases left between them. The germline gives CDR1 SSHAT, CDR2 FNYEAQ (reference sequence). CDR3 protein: CASSPGHGGWDTQYF. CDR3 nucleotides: TGTGCCAGCAGCCCGGGACACGGGGGGTGGGATACGCAGTATTTT. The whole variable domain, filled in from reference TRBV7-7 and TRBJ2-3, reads GAGVSQSPRYKVTKRGQDVTLRCDPISSHATLYWYQQALGQGPEFLTYFNYEAQPDKSGLPSDRFSAERPEGSISTLTIQRTEQRDSAMYRCASSPGHGGWDTQYFGPGTRLTVL.

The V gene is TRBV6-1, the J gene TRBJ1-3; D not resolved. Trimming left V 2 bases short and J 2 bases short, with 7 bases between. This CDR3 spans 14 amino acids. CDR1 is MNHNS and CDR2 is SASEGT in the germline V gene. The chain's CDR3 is CASSEPQTGNTIYF. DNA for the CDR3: TGTGCCAGCAGTGAACCTCAGACTGGAAACACCATATATTTT.

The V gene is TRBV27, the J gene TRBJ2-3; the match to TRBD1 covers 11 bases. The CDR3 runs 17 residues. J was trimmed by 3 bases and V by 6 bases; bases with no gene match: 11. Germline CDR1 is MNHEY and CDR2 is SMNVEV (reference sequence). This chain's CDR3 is CASRVGTGGHETDTQYF. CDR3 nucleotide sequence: TGTGCCAGCAGGGTGGGGACAGGGGGTCATGAGACAGATACGCAGTATTTT.

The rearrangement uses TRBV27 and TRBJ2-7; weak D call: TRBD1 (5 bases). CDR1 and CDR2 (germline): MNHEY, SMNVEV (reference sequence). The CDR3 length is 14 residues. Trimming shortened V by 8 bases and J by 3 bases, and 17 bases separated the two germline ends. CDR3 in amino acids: CASSQRQGLYEQYF. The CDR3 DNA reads TGTGCCAGCTCCCAAAGGCAGGGCCTCTACGAGCAGTACTTC.

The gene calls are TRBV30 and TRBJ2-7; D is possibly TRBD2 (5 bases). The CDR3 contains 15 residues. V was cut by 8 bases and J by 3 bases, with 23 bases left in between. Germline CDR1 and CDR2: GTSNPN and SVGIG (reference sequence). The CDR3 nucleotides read TGTGCCATAGCTCCCAAGTTAGGAAGCGGCTACGAGCAGTACTTC. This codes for CAIAPKLGSGYEQYF.

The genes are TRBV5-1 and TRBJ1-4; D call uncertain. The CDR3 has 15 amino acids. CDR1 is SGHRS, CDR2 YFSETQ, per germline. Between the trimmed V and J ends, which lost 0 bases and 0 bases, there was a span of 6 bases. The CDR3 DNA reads TGCGCCAGCAGCTTGGGGCAAGCAACTAATGAAAAACTGTTTTTT. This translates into CASSLGQATNEKLFF.

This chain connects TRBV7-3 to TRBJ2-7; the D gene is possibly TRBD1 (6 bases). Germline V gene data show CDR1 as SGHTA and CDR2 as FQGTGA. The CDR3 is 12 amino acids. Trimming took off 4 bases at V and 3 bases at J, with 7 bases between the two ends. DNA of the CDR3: TGTGCCAGCAGCTGGGACAACTACGAGCAGTACTTC. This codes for CASSWDNYEQYF.

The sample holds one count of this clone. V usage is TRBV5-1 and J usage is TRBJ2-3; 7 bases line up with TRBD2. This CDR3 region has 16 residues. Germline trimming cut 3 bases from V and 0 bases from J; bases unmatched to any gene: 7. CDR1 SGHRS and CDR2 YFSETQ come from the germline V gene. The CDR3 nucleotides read TGCGCCAGCAGCTCATCAGCGGGGAAAAGCACAGATACGCAGTATTTT. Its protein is CASSSSAGKSTDTQYF.

CDR3 DNA: TGTGCCAGCAGGGCCGGGACAGGTCCACGAGGTCAGCCCCAGCATTTT. Amino acids: CASRAGTGPRGQPQHF. The V and J genes are TRBV2 and TRBJ1-5; TRBD1 matches at 8 bases. In germline, CDR1 is SNHLY, CDR2 FYNNEI. The junction had 13 bases not matched to a gene; V was cut back by 6 bases and J by 6 bases. This CDR3 is 16 amino acids long.

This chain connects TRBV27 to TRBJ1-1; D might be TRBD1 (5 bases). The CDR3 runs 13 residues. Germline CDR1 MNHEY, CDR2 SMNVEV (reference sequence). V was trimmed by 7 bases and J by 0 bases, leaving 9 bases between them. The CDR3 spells CASMGRLNTEAFF. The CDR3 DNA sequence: TGTGCCAGCATGGGGCGGTTGAACACTGAAGCTTTCTTT.

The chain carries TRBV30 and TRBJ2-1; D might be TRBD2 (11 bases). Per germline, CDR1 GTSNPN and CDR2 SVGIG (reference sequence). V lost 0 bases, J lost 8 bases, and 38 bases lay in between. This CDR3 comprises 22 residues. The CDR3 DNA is TGTGCCTGGAGTGTCGTGCTTTGGACAGGGGGTTATAGCGGGAGGGCGTCGGATGAGCAGTTCTTC. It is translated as CAWSVVLWTGGYSGRASDEQFF.

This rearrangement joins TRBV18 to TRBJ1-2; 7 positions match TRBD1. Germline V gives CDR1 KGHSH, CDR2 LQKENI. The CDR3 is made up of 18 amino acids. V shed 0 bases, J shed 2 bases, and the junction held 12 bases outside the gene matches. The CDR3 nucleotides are TGTGCCAGCTCACCACCTTGGGGTCGCCAGGGGGAAAACTATGGCTACACCTTC. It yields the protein CASSPPWGRQGENYGYTF.

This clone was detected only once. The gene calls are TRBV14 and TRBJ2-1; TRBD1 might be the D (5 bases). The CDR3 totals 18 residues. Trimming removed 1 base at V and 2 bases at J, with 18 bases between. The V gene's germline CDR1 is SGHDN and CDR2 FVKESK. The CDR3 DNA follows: TGTGCCAGCAGCCAAGTTATTCTCGGTCAGGGCCCCTACAATGAGCAGTTCTTC. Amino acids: CASSQVILGQGPYNEQFF.

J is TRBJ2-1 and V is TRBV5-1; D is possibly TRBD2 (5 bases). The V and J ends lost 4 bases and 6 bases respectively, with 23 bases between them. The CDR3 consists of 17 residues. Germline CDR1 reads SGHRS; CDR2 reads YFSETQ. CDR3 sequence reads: CASSGRPLAKNPNEQFF. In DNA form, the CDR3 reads TGCGCCAGCAGCGGCCGGCCCCTAGCCAAGAATCCCAATGAGCAGTTCTTC. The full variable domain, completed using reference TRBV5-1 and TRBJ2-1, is KAGVTQTPRYLIKTRGQQVTLSCSPISGHRSVSWYQQTPGQGLQFLFEYFSETQRNKGNFPGRFSGRQFSNSRSEMNVSTLELGDSALYLCASSGRPLAKNPNEQFFGPGTRLTVL.

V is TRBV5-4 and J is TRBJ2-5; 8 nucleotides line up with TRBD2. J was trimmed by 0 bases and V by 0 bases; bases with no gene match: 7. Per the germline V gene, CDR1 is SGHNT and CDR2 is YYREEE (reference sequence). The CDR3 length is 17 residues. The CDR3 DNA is TGTGCCAGCAGCTTGGTCGGGGGGGGAATGTACCAAGAGACCCAGTACTTC. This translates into CASSLVGGGMYQETQYF.

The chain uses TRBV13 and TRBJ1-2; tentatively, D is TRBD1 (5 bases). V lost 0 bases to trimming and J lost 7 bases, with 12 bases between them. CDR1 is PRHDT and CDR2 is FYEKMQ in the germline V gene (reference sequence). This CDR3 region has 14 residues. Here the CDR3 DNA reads TGTGCCAGCAGCTTAGGATCCGACAGCCGTGGCTACACCTTC. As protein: CASSLGSDSRGYTF.

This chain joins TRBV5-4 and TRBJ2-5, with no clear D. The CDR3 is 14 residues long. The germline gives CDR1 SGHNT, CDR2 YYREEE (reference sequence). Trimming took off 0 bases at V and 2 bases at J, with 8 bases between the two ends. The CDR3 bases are TGTGCCAGCAGCTTGGGAGGCGGTCAAGAGACCCAGTACTTC. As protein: CASSLGGGQETQYF.

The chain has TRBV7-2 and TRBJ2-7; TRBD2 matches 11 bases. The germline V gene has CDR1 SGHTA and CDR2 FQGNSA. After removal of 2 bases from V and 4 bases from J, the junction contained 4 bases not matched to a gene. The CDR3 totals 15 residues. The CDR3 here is CASSLKLAGVYEQYF. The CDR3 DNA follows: TGTGCCAGCAGCTTAAAACTAGCGGGAGTATACGAGCAGTACTTC.

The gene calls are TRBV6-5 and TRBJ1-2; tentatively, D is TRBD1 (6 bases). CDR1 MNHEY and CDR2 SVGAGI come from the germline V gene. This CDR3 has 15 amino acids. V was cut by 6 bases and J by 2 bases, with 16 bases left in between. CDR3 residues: CASSAGPGENYGYTF. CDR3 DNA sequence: TGTGCCAGCAGCGCCGGGCCAGGGGAGAACTATGGCTACACCTTC.

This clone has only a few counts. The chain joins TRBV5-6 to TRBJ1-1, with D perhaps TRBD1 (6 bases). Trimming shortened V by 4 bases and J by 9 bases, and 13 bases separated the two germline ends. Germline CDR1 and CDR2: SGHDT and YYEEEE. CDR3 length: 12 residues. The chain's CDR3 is CASSRLGTKAFF. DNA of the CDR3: TGTGCCAGCAGCCGTCTAGGGACAAAAGCTTTCTTT.

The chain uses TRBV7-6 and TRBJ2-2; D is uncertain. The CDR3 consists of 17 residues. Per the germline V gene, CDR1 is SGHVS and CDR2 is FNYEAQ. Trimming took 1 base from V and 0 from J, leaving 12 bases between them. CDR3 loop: CASSLGGHIANTGELFF. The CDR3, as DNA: TGTGCCAGCAGCTTAGGCGGCCATATCGCGAACACCGGGGAGCTGTTTTTT. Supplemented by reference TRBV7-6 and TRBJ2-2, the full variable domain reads GAGVSQSPRYKVTKRGQDVALRCDPISGHVSLYWYRQALGQGPEFLTYFNYEAQQDKSGLPNDRFSAERPEGSISTLTIQRTEQRDSAMYRCASSLGGHIANTGELFFGEGSRLTVL.

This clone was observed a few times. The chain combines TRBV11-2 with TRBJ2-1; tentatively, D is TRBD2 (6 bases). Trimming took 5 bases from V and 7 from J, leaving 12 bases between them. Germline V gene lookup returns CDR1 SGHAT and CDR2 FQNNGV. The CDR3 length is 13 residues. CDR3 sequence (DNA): TGTGCCAGCAGCCCGCCCGGGAGAAATGAGCAGTTCTTC. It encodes CASSPPGRNEQFF.

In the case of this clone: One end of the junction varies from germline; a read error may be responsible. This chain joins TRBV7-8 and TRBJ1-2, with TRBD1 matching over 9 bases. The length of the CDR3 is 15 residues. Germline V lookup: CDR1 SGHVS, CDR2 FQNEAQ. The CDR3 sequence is CASSLGGQGRPWVGF. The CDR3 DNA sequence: TGTGCCAGCAGCTTAGGGGGACAGGGCCGTCCCTGGGTAGGCTTC.

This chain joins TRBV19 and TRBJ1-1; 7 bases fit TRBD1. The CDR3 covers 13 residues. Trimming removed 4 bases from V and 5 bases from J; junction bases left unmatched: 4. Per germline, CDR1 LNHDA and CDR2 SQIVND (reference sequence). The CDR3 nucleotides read TGTGCCAGTAGTACAGGGGGAGGAACTGAAGCTTTCTTT. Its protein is CASSTGGGTEAFF.

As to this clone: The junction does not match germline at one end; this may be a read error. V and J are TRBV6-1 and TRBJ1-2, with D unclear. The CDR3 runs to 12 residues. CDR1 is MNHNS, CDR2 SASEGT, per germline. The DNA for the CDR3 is TGTGCCGGCAGTGCGGGCGGGAGAGGCTACACCTTC. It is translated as CAGSAGGRGYTF.

CDR3 sequence: CAISEPGQGSDGYTF. CDR3 in DNA: TGTGCCATCAGTGAGCCGGGACAGGGCTCGGATGGCTACACCTTC. The chain uses TRBV10-3 and TRBJ1-2, with 9 positions matching TRBD1. Trimming cost V 2 bases and J 6 bases; bases outside gene matches: 7. The CDR3 spans 15 residues. CDR1 and CDR2 (germline): ENHRY, SYGVKD.

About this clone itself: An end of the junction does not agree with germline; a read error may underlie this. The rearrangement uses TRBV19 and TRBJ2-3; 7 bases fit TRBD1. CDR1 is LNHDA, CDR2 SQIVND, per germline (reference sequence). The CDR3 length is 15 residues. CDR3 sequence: CASSLDRASTDTQYF. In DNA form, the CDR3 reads TGTGCCAGTAGTCTAGACAGGGCTAGCACAGATACGCAGTATTTT.